This TCR beta chain was identified in a study of Graves' ophthalmopathy and Graves' hyperthyroidism. Study context: At the time of initial diagnosis and before any treatment, peripheral blood was collected.

A diagnosis was made from clinical symptoms together with serum thyroxine, TRAb, thyroid ultrasound and orbital computed tomography. Germline CDR1 SGHRS, CDR2 YFSETQ. The CDR3 runs to 15 residues. J was trimmed by 4 bases and V by 4 bases; bases with no gene match: 10. Researchers took RNA transcripts and amplified TCR beta CDR3 regions from them. The library came from an HTBI-primed first-round RT-PCR and a second-round multiplex PCR. TCRdb processed the multiplex PCR reads anew with MiXCR; each CDR3 protein has one entry. The sample includes about 380,000 distinct CDR3 sequences, over 15% seen only once; the top ten take roughly 7%.

The sequencing input was peripheral blood. This clonotype was sampled from a woman between 18 and 30 years old with stable Graves' hyperthyroidism. The chain joins TRBV5-1 to TRBJ1-1; TRBD1 aligns across 7 bases. DNA of the CDR3: TGCGCCAGCAGCCAAACAGGGGTAGAGGGCACTGAAGCTTTCTTT. It is translated as CASSQTGVEGTEAFF.